This T cell receptor (beta chain) came from a study of control samples from healthy donors and cancer patients (dated by TCRdb to 2019 to 2021). Per the germline V gene, LGHNT is the CDR1 and FRNRAP is the CDR2. V and J are truncated by 2 bases and 1 base respectively, leaving an intervening sequence of 22 bases. The CDR3 sequence holds 19 residues, the cysteine and phenylalanine included. The read is trimmed to its CDR3 DNA, 57 bases read in frame from base 1. This clone was picked up one time. The antigen it recognizes is unknown. No quality values exist for individual bases; no much larger clone is one base distant. Library generation was performed with the immunoSEQ multiplex PCR assay. TCRdb obtained this table from immuneACCESS and retained in-frame rearrangements with V and J assigned. These tables miss some clones; where compared with another copy, unresolved V genes account for less than half of the shortfall, and the remainder is unexplained. Within this sample are 90,000 to 100,000 clones, with approximately 88% of them counted one time only. The ten largest clones take up about 35% of the sample.

The sequence derives from an older man with lung cancer. Sequencing input: PBMCs. This chain joins TRBV12-5 to TRBJ2-3; confidence is insufficient to name the D gene. CDR3 region: CASGLSQNTDHLRTDTQYF. In nucleotide form, the sequence is TGTGCTAGTGGTTTGAGTCAGAATACCGACCATTTACGCACAGATACGCAGTATTTT.